The rows below give T cell receptor beta chains drawn from one sample of a study of T cell changes during pregnancy in multiple sclerosis. Profiled with immunoSEQ multiplex PCR; TCRdb holds only in-frame clones, not every one. The table shows 60,000 to 80,000 clones, with roughly nine tenths occurring only once. Sample: peripheral blood, taken before pregnancy. The receptors shown here come from a female donor with multiple sclerosis, enrolled in a pregnancy study. The CDR3 runs from the conserved cysteine through the conserved F or W. The D gene is left open where the match is weak. Size tells how often a clone was seen (once, few, many) or the class of an expanded clone, and some rows leave it out.

TRBV7-9,-,TRBJ1-1,once,CASSPLGGVTEAFF,TGTGCCAGCAGCCCCTTGGGGGGAGTTACTGAAGCTTTCTTT
TRBV7-9,-,TRBJ2-7,-,CASSLTGLEQYF,TGTGCCAGCAGCTTAACAGGGCTCGAGCAGTACTTC
TRBV6-1,TRBD2,TRBJ2-3,-,CASSLLAGDTDTQYF,TGTGCCAGCAGTCTCTTAGCGGGGGACACAGATACGCAGTATTTT
TRBV6-5,-,TRBJ1-1,-,CASSQAAGIGAFF,TGTGCCAGCAGTCAAGCTGCAGGGATCGGGGCTTTCTTT
TRBV5-1,-,TRBJ1-4,-,CASSPTGVNEKLFF,TGCGCCAGCAGCCCGACAGGTGTTAATGAAAAACTGTTTTTT
TRBV2,TRBD2,TRBJ2-2,-,CATLGTSASTGELFF,TGTGCCACACTCGGGACTAGCGCGAGCACCGGGGAGCTGTTTTTT
TRBV5-8,TRBD1,TRBJ1-1,few,CASSSGQAGTEAFF,TGTGCCAGCAGCTCGGGACAGGCAGGTACTGAAGCTTTCTTT
TRBV4-2,TRBD2,TRBJ2-3,-,CASSQELAGGTDTQYF,TGTGCCAGCAGCCAGGAACTAGCGGGGGGGACAGATACGCAGTATTTT
TRBV5-8,-,TRBJ2-4,-,CASSRSGAKNIQYF,TGTGCCAGCAGCCGGTCAGGGGCCAAAAACATTCAGTACTTC
TRBV7-9,TRBD2,TRBJ2-2,-,CASSLWRGGPGELFF,TGTGCCAGCAGCTTGTGGCGGGGGGGCCCCGGGGAGCTGTTTTTT
TRBV25-1,-,TRBJ2-5,-,CASSDSGLLETQYF,TGTGCCAGCAGTGACTCTGGGCTCCTGGAGACCCAGTACTTC
TRBV7-3,-,TRBJ2-7,-,CASSLTGSSYEQYF,TGTGCCAGCAGCTTAACGGGGAGCTCCTACGAGCAGTACTTC
TRBV6-6,TRBD1,TRBJ2-7,-,CASTGGVEQYF,TGTGCCAGTACAGGGGGCGTGGAGCAGTACTTC
TRBV7-9,-,TRBJ2-7,-,CASSLSTLAQISSYEQYF,TGTGCCAGCAGCTTATCAACCTTGGCACAGATCAGCTCCTACGAGCAGTACTTC
TRBV7-8,-,TRBJ2-3,-,CASSLGSDEYTQYF,TGTGCCAGCAGCTTAGGCAGCGACGAATATACGCAGTATTTT
TRBV5-1,TRBD2,TRBJ2-7,-,CASSLRSGSYEQYF,TGCGCCAGCAGCTTGAGAAGCGGGAGTTACGAGCAGTACTTC